The 3 T cell receptor beta chains reported below all come from one sample, sequenced in a study of cytomegalovirus exposure and HLA in healthy donors. Some clones are missing from TCRdb's copy, which holds only in-frame ones; the method was immunoSEQ multiplex PCR. Here the sample spans 110,000 or so clones, 90% to 96% being singletons. Input material: PBMCs. Source of these receptors: a woman aged 18-29 years in good health and CMV-seronegative.

This chain uses TRBV7-2 with TRBJ2-7; 16 bases are shared with TRBD2. Germline V gene data show CDR1 as SGHTA and CDR2 as FQGNSA. V lost 8 bases to trimming and J lost 1 base; unmatched junction nucleotides: 5. The CDR3 is 16 residues long. The DNA of the CDR3 is TGTGCCAGCGGAGGGACTAGCGGGGGGGGATCCTACGAGCAGTACTTC. As protein: CASGGTSGGGSYEQYF.

The rearrangement links TRBV7-9 to TRBJ2-7, with D possibly being TRBD1 (5 bases). The CDR3 extends over 14 amino acids. Germline V gene data show CDR1 as SEHNR and CDR2 as FQNEAQ (reference sequence). V was pared by 6 bases and J by 4 bases, with 16 bases between. The CDR3 sequence: CASSTDTTYYEQYF. For the CDR3, the DNA is TGTGCCAGCAGTACGGACACGACATATTACGAGCAGTACTTC.

The rearrangement links TRBV13 to TRBJ2-3; 10 bases are a match to TRBD2. J lost 0 bases, V lost 5 bases, and 17 bases had no gene match. Germline-derived CDR1 and CDR2 are PRHDT and FYEKMQ (reference sequence). The CDR3 loop spans 20 amino acids. The CDR3 region is CASSGHPLAGARNSTDTQYF. For the CDR3, the DNA is TGTGCCAGCAGCGGACACCCCCTAGCGGGGGCCCGAAATAGCACAGATACGCAGTATTTT.